A single sample is the source of the 22 T cell receptor beta chains below, sequenced in a study of T cell repertoires in cytomegalovirus infection. Which antigens these TCRs recognize remains unknown. MiXCR, run by TCRdb on the reads, gives a single entry per CDR3 protein. The table has around 800,000 distinct CDR3 sequences, around a third seen once. The sample was cultured CD8+ T cells from PBMCs, taken from culture after CMV antigen stimulation. These receptors were collected from a human donor in good health (CMV status not recorded). Some clones in this sample may be carry-over from other donors' samples.

The V gene is TRBV7-4, the J gene TRBJ2-2, with 11 nucleotides matching TRBD1. The J segment lost 2 bases and the V segment lost 5 bases, leaving 10 bases of the junction unmatched. The CDR3 contains 18 residues. Germline CDR1 reads SGHVT; CDR2 reads SQSDAQ. CDR3 DNA sequence: TGTGCCAGCAGCGCCCGGACAGGGGGCCCGAGTAACACCGGGGAGCTGTTTTTT. Translating gives CASSARTGGPSNTGELFF.

The V gene is TRBV6-2 or TRBV6-3, the J gene TRBJ2-3; TRBD2 is a possible D gene (6 bases). CDR3 length: 14 amino acids. CDR1 and CDR2 (germline): MNHEY, SVGEGT. Trimming cost V 2 bases and J 5 bases, with 11 bases left between them. The CDR3 nucleotides read TGTGCCAGCAGTTACACCCGAGCGGGAGATACGCAGTATTTT. This gives the protein CASSYTRAGDTQYF.

The chain is built from TRBV13 and TRBJ2-5; TRBD1 aligns across 7 bases. Unmatched junction bases numbered 7, after V lost 9 bases and J lost 3 bases. There are 13 residues in the CDR3. From germline, CDR1 is PRHDT and CDR2 FYEKMQ (reference sequence). The CDR3 loop is CASSGQAEETQYF. DNA for the CDR3: TGTGCCAGTAGTGGACAGGCGGAAGAGACCCAGTACTTC. Together with reference TRBV13 and TRBJ2-5, the CDR3 gives the full variable domain: AAGVIQSPRHLIKEKRETATLKCYPIPRHDTVYWYQQGPGQDPQFLISFYEKMQSDKGSIPDRFSAQQFSDYHSELNMSSLELGDSALYFCASSGQAEETQYFGPGTRLLVL.

The V and J genes are TRBV23-1 and TRBJ2-1; 9 positions match TRBD1. TRBV23-1 is an ORF for which the function is uncertain. The V segment lost 7 bases and the J segment 2 bases; nucleotides outside the gene matches: 6. CDR3 length: 15 amino acids. The DNA for the CDR3 is TGCGCCAGCAAATTGACAGGGGGAGCCTACAATGAGCAGTTCTTC. Translating gives CASKLTGGAYNEQFF.

With regard to this clonotype: A single base separates this from a much larger clone, so it may be a read error. This chain connects TRBV7-2 to TRBJ1-4, with TRBD1 matching over 7 bases. This CDR3 has 12 amino acids. CDR1 is SGHTA, CDR2 FQGNSA, per germline. This chain's CDR3 is CVSSHQGGKLFF. CDR3 sequence (DNA): TGTGTCAGCAGCCACCAGGGGGGAAAACTGTTTTTT.

Only a few counts were recorded for this clonotype. One junction end disagrees with the germline gene, perhaps due to a read error. J is TRBJ1-4 and V is TRBV5-3, with D uncertain. Being an ORF, TRBV5-3 has a function that is uncertain. CDR3 size: 14 residues. In DNA, the CDR3 is TGTGCCAGCAGCTTGGACGGCTACAATGAAAAACTGTTTTTT. This sequence encodes CASSLDGYNEKLFF.

The chain carries TRBV29-1 and TRBJ1-1; no clear D gene. The CDR3 length is 14 residues. V was shortened by 1 base and J by 1 base, with 10 bases between the two germline ends. The germline gives CDR1 SQVTM, CDR2 ANQGSEA. Here the CDR3 reads CSVEAGQWNTEAFF. In DNA, the CDR3 is TGCAGCGTTGAAGCGGGCCAGTGGAACACTGAAGCTTTCTTT. The variable domain in full, with the rest retrieved from reference TRBV29-1 and TRBJ1-1, is SAVISQKPSRDICQRGTSLTIQCQVDSQVTMMFWYRQQPGQSLTLIATANQGSEATYESGFVIDKFPISRPNLTFSTLTVSNMSPEDSSIYLCSVEAGQWNTEAFFGQGTRLTVV.

The chain links TRBV6-2 or TRBV6-3 to TRBJ1-2, with D possibly matching TRBD1 (6 bases). Trimming cost V 1 base and J 4 bases, with 16 bases left between them. The CDR3 contains 16 residues. Germline lookup yields CDR1 MNHEY and CDR2 SVGEGT. The CDR3 loop reads CASSYFEAGQTYGYTF. CDR3 bases: TGTGCCAGCAGTTACTTTGAGGCCGGACAGACCTATGGCTACACCTTC.

This clonotype was counted a few times. J is TRBJ2-5 and V is TRBV7-9; 12 bases fit TRBD2. V trimming: 5 bases; J trimming: 4 bases; junction bases outside the gene matches: 14. The CDR3 loop spans 18 amino acids. Germline V gene sequence: CDR1 SEHNR, CDR2 FQNEAQ (reference sequence). As DNA, the CDR3 is TGTGCCAGCAGCCCCCCGGGACTAGCGGGCGAAGTGAGAGAGACCCAGTACTTC. Its translation: CASSPPGLAGEVRETQYF.

This chain connects TRBV18 to TRBJ1-5; D perhaps matches TRBD1 (5 bases). V lost 3 bases to trimming and J lost 3 bases, with 12 bases between them. CDR3 length equals 15 residues. From germline, CDR1 is KGHSH and CDR2 LQKENI. The CDR3 loop is CASSPQGWDNQPQHF. CDR3 DNA sequence: TGTGCCAGCTCACCCCAGGGCTGGGACAATCAGCCCCAGCATTTT.

V and J are TRBV7-4 and TRBJ1-6; possibly TRBD1 for D (5 bases). From germline, CDR1 is SGHVT and CDR2 SQSDAQ. The CDR3 runs to 16 residues. V lost 2 bases to trimming and J lost 1 base, with 9 bases between them. The CDR3 loop is CASSLRQGSYNSPLHF. CDR3 coding DNA: TGTGCCAGCAGCTTAAGGCAGGGATCCTATAATTCACCCCTCCACTTT.

This clonotype has more than one count but fewer than ten. The chain couples TRBV12-3 or TRBV12-4 to TRBJ1-2, with TRBD1 matching 9 bases. The CDR3 has 16 amino acids. After removal of 3 bases from V and 2 bases from J, the junction contained 7 bases not matched to a gene. CDR3 coding DNA: TGTGCCAGCAGTTTTAACAGGGGGCCGGTAAACTATGGCTACACCTTC. It codes for CASSFNRGPVNYGYTF.

CDR3 in DNA: TGCGCCAGCAGCCAAGTAGGCCACAGGGCGGGCGATGAGCAGTTCTTC. This encodes CASSQVGHRAGDEQFF. This chain links TRBV4-1 with TRBJ2-1; D possibly corresponds to TRBD1 (6 bases). Germline CDR1 is MGHRA and CDR2 is YSYEKL. Trimming took off 1 base at V and 8 bases at J, with 18 bases between the two ends. This CDR3 region has 16 residues.

About this clonotype: The junction shows a germline mismatch at one end, possibly a read error. V is TRBV15 and J is TRBJ1-2, with D uncertain. The CDR3 contains 12 residues. Germline CDR1 LNHNV, CDR2 YYDKDF (reference sequence). The CDR3 sequence is CATRETDGLLFF. As DNA, the CDR3 is TGTGCCACCAGAGAGACCGACGGCCTACTATTTTTC.

The chain recombines TRBV12-3 or TRBV12-4 with TRBJ2-3; TRBD2 is a possible D gene (5 bases). V lost 3 bases and J lost 11, with 9 bases in between. This CDR3 is built from 11 residues. Written as DNA, the CDR3 is TGTGCCAGCAGTTTTGGGGAGCGGCAGTATTTT. Amino acid sequence: CASSFGERQYF.

This sequence joins TRBV5-6 and TRBJ2-3; D is uncertain. Germline assignment: CDR1 SGHDT and CDR2 YYEEEE. The CDR3 loop spans 14 amino acids. V lost 2 bases and J 6 bases, leaving 13 bases between the germline ends. The DNA of the CDR3 is TGTGCCAGCAGCTTCTTCCTAGTATCGGATACGCAGTATTTT. This translates into CASSFFLVSDTQYF.

The CDR3 spells CATSRDRSGGSQETQYF. Here the CDR3 DNA reads TGTGCCACCAGCAGAGATCGGAGCGGGGGGTCTCAAGAGACCCAGTACTTC. The chain has TRBV15 and TRBJ2-5; TRBD2 agrees at 9 bases. Germline V gives CDR1 LNHNV, CDR2 YYDKDF (reference sequence). The junction had 7 bases not matched to a gene; V was cut back by 0 bases and J by 2 bases. CDR3 size: 17 residues.

J is TRBJ1-2 and V is TRBV13, with 10 bases identical to TRBD1. Germline CDR1 reads PRHDT; CDR2 reads FYEKMQ (reference sequence). V lost 10 bases to trimming and J lost 6 bases; unmatched junction nucleotides: 11. The CDR3 is made up of 14 amino acids. Here the CDR3 reads CATSGTGVSNGYTF. CDR3 bases: TGTGCCACCTCCGGGACAGGGGTCTCCAATGGCTACACCTTC. Variable domain in full (rest from reference TRBV13 and TRBJ1-2): AAGVIQSPRHLIKEKRETATLKCYPIPRHDTVYWYQQGPGQDPQFLISFYEKMQSDKGSIPDRFSAQQFSDYHSELNMSSLELGDSALYFCATSGTGVSNGYTFGSGTRLTVV.

V is TRBV24-1 and J is TRBJ1-5; D is possibly TRBD1 (5 bases). The CDR3 length is 18 residues. Germline assignment: CDR1 KGHDR and CDR2 SFDVKD. Trimming took off 0 bases at V and 2 bases at J, with 16 bases between the two ends. In DNA, the CDR3 is TGTGCCACCAGTGATTTGAGGATTAGGGGCGCAGGCAATCAGCCCCAGCATTTT. Protein sequence: CATSDLRIRGAGNQPQHF.

CDR3 protein: CAISEEGQYTDTQYF. In DNA form, the CDR3 reads TGTGCCATCAGTGAGGAAGGGCAGTACACAGATACGCAGTATTTT. This rearrangement joins TRBV10-3 to TRBJ2-3; unclear D gene. Germline CDR1 reads ENHRY; CDR2 reads SYGVKD. Trimming pared 2 bases from V and 2 bases from J, leaving 11 bases between. The CDR3 runs 15 residues.

This clonotype has only a few counts. The J gene is TRBJ2-3, the V gene TRBV10-3; 9 nucleotides align to TRBD1. The CDR3 has 15 amino acids. The V gene end was trimmed by 10 bases and the J gene end by 3 bases; junction bases not matched to a gene: 11. From germline, CDR1 is ENHRY and CDR2 SYGVKD. CDR3 region: CATGAGTGSTDTQYF. The CDR3 bases are TGTGCCACAGGAGCCGGGACAGGGTCAACAGATACGCAGTATTTT.

The table lists this clonotype with many counts. This chain joins TRBV7-9 and TRBJ2-7, with TRBD1 identical over 7 bases. V lost 3 bases, J lost 3 bases, and 5 bases stayed unmatched. Germline values: CDR1 SEHNR, CDR2 FQNEAQ (reference sequence). CDR3 length equals 14 residues. CDR3 in DNA: TGTGCCAGCAGCTTTGGGACAGCCATCTACGAGCAGTACTTC. Its protein is CASSFGTAIYEQYF.